The clone carrying this TCR beta chain is a singleton in its sample. Profiled with immunoSEQ multiplex PCR; TCRdb holds only in-frame clones, not every one. In the table there are some 57,000 clones, roughly 86% of which are singletons. This sample is drawn from a study of technical replicates of blood from a handful of donors. Sequenced material: PBMCs. The TCR originated in a human donor in good health. Some clones in this sample may be carry-over from other donors' samples.

CDR3 DNA sequence: TGCGCCAGCAGCTTGCGTCAAGCGGAGAGGTACGGGGAGCTGTTTTTT. It yields the protein CASSLRQAERYGELFF. The V call is TRBV5-1, the J call TRBJ2-2; maybe TRBD2 (5 bases). This CDR3 region has 16 residues. CDR1 is SGHRS, CDR2 YFSETQ, per germline. The V and J ends lost 1 base and 7 bases respectively, with 17 bases between them. Full variable domain (missing parts from reference TRBV5-1 and TRBJ2-2): KAGVTQTPRYLIKTRGQQVTLSCSPISGHRSVSWYQQTPGQGLQFLFEYFSETQRNKGNFPGRFSGRQFSNSRSEMNVSTLELGDSALYLCASSLRQAERYGELFFGEGSRLTVL.